The next 2 T cell receptor beta chains were all read from a single sample in a study of tumor-infiltrating lymphocytes in primary liver carcinoma. DNA and RNA were both co-extracted from 20-30 mg of bulk tissue that had not been sorted. Making TCR beta cDNA involved roughly 0.55 ug total RNA and a constant-region primer. Each TCR beta library was derived from three nested multiplex PCR rounds that employed slightly modified ARM-PCR. A C-beta reverse primer and TRBV1-TRBV30 forward primers served in each of the first two PCR rounds, at 10 cycles apiece. TCRdb used MiXCR to reprocess the multiplex PCR reads, holding one entry per CDR3 protein. The repertoire holds approximately 40,000 distinct CDR3 sequences, with about three quarters as singletons. The sample was liver tumor tissue from sampling region 2. Subset specified: tumor region T2, inferior pole. Source of these receptors: a man aged 35 to 55 with primary liver carcinoma and hepatitis B virus infection.

This clonotype was seen only a few times. One junction end does not reproduce the germline sequence, and a read error may be involved. The V gene is TRBV18, the J gene TRBJ2-1, with D tentatively TRBD2 (5 bases). CDR1 is KGHSH and CDR2 is LQKENI in the germline V gene. This CDR3 has 16 residues. CDR3 coding DNA: TGTGCCAGCTCAGCACCTAACGGGATTTCCTACAATGAGCAGTTCTTC. Residues: CASSAPNGISYNEQFF.

The J gene is TRBJ2-1, the V gene TRBV5-4; 9 bases fit TRBD2. Germline-derived CDR1 and CDR2 are SGHNT and YYREEE (reference sequence). Trimming at V came to 3 bases and at J to 9 bases, leaving 13 bases not matched to a gene. CDR3 size: 16 residues. The CDR3 spells CASSSQACGRALEQFF. The CDR3 DNA is TGTGCCAGCAGCTCCCAAGCTTGCGGGAGGGCTCTTGAGCAGTTCTTC. Drawing the rest from reference TRBV5-4 and TRBJ2-1, the complete variable domain is ETGVTQSPTHLIKTRGQQVTLRCSSQSGHNTVSWYQQALGQGPQFIFQYYREEENGRGNFPPRFSGLQFPNYSSELNVNALELDDSALYLCASSSQACGRALEQFFGPGTRLTVL.